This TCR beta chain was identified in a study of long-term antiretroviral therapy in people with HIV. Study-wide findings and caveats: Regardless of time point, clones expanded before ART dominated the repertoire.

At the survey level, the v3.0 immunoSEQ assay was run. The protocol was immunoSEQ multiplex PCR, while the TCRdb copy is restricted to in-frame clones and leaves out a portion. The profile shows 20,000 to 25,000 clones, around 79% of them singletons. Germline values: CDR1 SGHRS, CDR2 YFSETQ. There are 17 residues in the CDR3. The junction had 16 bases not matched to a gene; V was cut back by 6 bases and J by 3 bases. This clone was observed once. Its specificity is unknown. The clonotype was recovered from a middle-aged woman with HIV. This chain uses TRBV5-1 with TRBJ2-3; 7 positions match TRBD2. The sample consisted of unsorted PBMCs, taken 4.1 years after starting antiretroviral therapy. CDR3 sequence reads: CASTFRPAGRDTDTQYF. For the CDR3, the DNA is TGCGCCAGCACCTTCCGACCCGCAGGGAGGGATACAGATACGCAGTATTTT.